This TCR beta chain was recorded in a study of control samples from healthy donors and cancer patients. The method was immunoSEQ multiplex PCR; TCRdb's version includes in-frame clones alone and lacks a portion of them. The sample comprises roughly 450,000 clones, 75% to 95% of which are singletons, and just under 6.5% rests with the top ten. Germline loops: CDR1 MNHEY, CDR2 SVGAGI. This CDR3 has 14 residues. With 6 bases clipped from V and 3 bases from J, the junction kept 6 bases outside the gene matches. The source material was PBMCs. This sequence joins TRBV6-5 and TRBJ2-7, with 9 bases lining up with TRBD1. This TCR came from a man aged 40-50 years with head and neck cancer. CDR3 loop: CASRKQGARYEQYF. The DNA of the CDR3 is TGTGCCAGCAGGAAACAGGGGGCACGCTACGAGCAGTACTTC.